This T cell receptor (beta chain) is drawn from a study of shared clonotypes between healthy human individuals. The V gene end was trimmed by 3 bases and the J gene end by 2 bases; junction bases not matched to a gene: 8. The CDR3 extends over 16 amino acids. Germline assignment: CDR1 SGHRS and CDR2 YFSETQ. Libraries were prepared by immunoSEQ multiplex PCR; TCRdb keeps only in-frame clonotypes and omits some of them. The sample includes hundreds of thousands of clones, 79% seen only once; the top ten take 13%. This sequence joins TRBV5-1 and TRBJ2-3; 8 bases match TRBD1. This clonotype was sampled from a woman aged 35 to 49 in good health. Some clones in this sample may be carry-over from other donors' samples. Material: PBMCs. CDR3 nucleotides: TGCGCCAGCAGCTCCCCGACAGGGGAATACACAGATACGCAGTATTTT. This codes for CASSSPTGEYTDTQYF.